These 12 T cell receptor beta chains were all obtained from the same sample, sequenced in a study of blood T cell repertoires in COVID-19 (dated by TCRdb to about 2020). The library was generated by the immunoSEQ multiplex PCR assay. The clones in this table, taken by TCRdb from immuneACCESS, are in-frame only. Not every clone is retained; where verified, under half of the shortfall comes from an unresolved V gene, and the cause of the rest is unknown. For this sample there are roughly 140,000 clones; around 87% appear just once. Approximately 4% of the sample comes from the top ten. Sequencing was carried out using peripheral blood. The receptors originated from a middle-aged woman with acute or convalescent COVID-19.

This chain joins TRBV3-1 (or the pseudogene TRBV3-2) and TRBJ2-1; 8 nucleotides match TRBD1. The CDR3 contains 20 residues. J was trimmed by 4 bases and V by 0 bases; bases with no gene match: 17. CDR1 is LGHDT and CDR2 is YNNKEL in the germline V gene (reference sequence). CDR3 region: CASSQDCVVEGTGRYNEQFF. The CDR3 region has the DNA TGTGCCAGCAGCCAAGATTGTGTAGTCGAGGGGACAGGCCGTTACAATGAGCAGTTCTTC.

The chain is built from TRBV7-9 and TRBJ2-5; TRBD1 might be the D (6 bases). V lost 8 bases and J lost 2, with 15 bases in between. This CDR3 is 14 amino acids long. Per germline, CDR1 SEHNR and CDR2 FQNEAQ (reference sequence). CDR3 coding DNA: TGTGCCAGCTCCCCGGCTCAGGGGCAAGAGACCCAGTACTTC. Translation: CASSPAQGQETQYF.

The genes are TRBV19 and TRBJ2-7; D may be TRBD1 (6 bases). The CDR3 consists of 14 residues. Germline CDR1 is LNHDA and CDR2 is SQIVND (reference sequence). V lost 4 bases and J lost 0, with 10 bases in between. The CDR3 here is CASSTLGGSYEQYF. CDR3 bases: TGTGCCAGTAGTACCCTAGGGGGCTCCTACGAGCAGTACTTC.

The chain is built from TRBV11-2 and TRBJ2-7; no clear D. The CDR3 covers 13 residues. V lost 7 bases and J lost 4, with 14 bases in between. CDR1 SGHAT and CDR2 FQNNGV come from the germline V gene. The CDR3 DNA follows: TGTGCCAGCACGGGTAAAGAGCTTTACGAGCAGTACTTC. This translates into CASTGKELYEQYF. The whole variable domain, filled in from reference TRBV11-2 and TRBJ2-7, reads EAGVAQSPRYKIIEKRQSVAFWCNPISGHATLYWYQQILGQGPKLLIQFQNNGVVDDSQLPKDRFSAERLKGVDSTLKIQPAKLEDSAVYLCASTGKELYEQYFGPGTRLTVT.

The chain employs TRBV5-1 and TRBJ1-1, with 7 positions matching TRBD1. Germline V CDR1 and CDR2: SGHRS, YFSETQ. The CDR3 sequence is 13 residues long. Trimming removed 6 bases from V and 8 bases from J; junction bases left unmatched: 10. In DNA form, the CDR3 reads TGCGCCAGCACTTCCGACAGGGAAGAAGAAGCTTTCTTT. It encodes CASTSDREEEAFF. Complete variable domain (other parts from reference TRBV5-1 and TRBJ1-1): KAGVTQTPRYLIKTRGQQVTLSCSPISGHRSVSWYQQTPGQGLQFLFEYFSETQRNKGNFPGRFSGRQFSNSRSEMNVSTLELGDSALYLCASTSDREEEAFFGQGTRLTVV.

V gene TRBV10-3 combines with J gene TRBJ1-2; the D is unclear. The CDR3 totals 12 residues. The germline CDR1 and CDR2 sequences are ENHRY and SYGVKD. V lost 10 bases and J 8 bases, leaving 17 bases between the germline ends. CDR3 region: CATHGGSGGYTF. The CDR3 coding sequence is TGTGCCACACACGGAGGTTCAGGAGGCTACACCTTC.

This clone was seen once. The rearrangement links TRBV9 to TRBJ2-3; 7 bases line up with TRBD2. Germline loops: CDR1 SGDLS, CDR2 YYNGEE. V shed 1 base, J shed 6 bases, and the junction held 11 bases outside the gene matches. The CDR3 loop spans 16 amino acids. The chain's CDR3 is CASSVPGGGGRDTQYF. In DNA form, the CDR3 reads TGTGCCAGCAGCGTACCCGGCGGCGGGGGACGGGATACGCAGTATTTT.

The chain carries TRBV4-3 and TRBJ2-7; a possible D gene is TRBD2 (6 bases). The length of the CDR3 is 15 residues. V lost 0 bases and J lost 2, with 11 bases in between. From germline, CDR1 is LGHNA and CDR2 YSLEER. Here the CDR3 reads CASSQDSPGAYEQYF. The CDR3, as DNA: TGCGCCAGCAGCCAAGACTCCCCGGGGGCCTACGAGCAGTACTTC.

This chain joins TRBV6-2 or TRBV6-3 and TRBJ2-2, with D tentatively TRBD2 (5 bases). This CDR3 is built from 17 residues. Germline V gene sequence: CDR1 MNHEY, CDR2 SVGEGT. Between the trimmed V and J ends, which lost 2 bases and 4 bases, there was a span of 17 bases. The CDR3 DNA reads TGTGCCAGCAGTTACGCACTGGCGGGTGCGATCACCGGGGAGCTGTTTTTT. As protein: CASSYALAGAITGELFF.

The V and J genes are TRBV10-3 and TRBJ2-7, with TRBD2 matching 12 bases. Germline CDR1 is ENHRY and CDR2 is SYGVKD. The CDR3 length is 15 residues. Trimming took 4 bases from V and 3 from J; bases not matched to a gene: 4. CDR3 amino acids: CAISGTSGTIYEQYF. The CDR3, as DNA: TGTGCCATCAGTGGGACTAGCGGGACCATCTACGAGCAGTACTTC.

V usage is TRBV19 and J usage is TRBJ1-4; tentatively, D is TRBD1 (6 bases). This CDR3 region has 14 residues. Trimming shortened V by 9 bases and J by 4 bases, and 15 bases separated the two germline ends. Germline CDR1 LNHDA, CDR2 SQIVND (reference sequence). CDR3 sequence reads: CASREGHFNEKLFF. For the CDR3, the DNA is TGTGCCAGCAGAGAGGGACACTTTAATGAAAAACTGTTTTTT. The full variable domain, with the rest looked up from reference TRBV19 and TRBJ1-4, is DGGITQSPKYLFRKEGQNVTLSCEQNLNHDAMYWYRQDPGQGLRLIYYSQIVNDFQKGDIAEGYSVSREKKESFPLTVTSAQKNPTAFYLCASREGHFNEKLFFGSGTQLSVL.

This clone was counted once. The chain joins TRBV6-5 to TRBJ2-7, with 8 bases fitting TRBD2. Trimming took 4 bases from V and 3 from J; bases not matched to a gene: 5. CDR1 and CDR2 from the germline V gene are MNHEY and SVGAGI. The CDR3 is made up of 14 amino acids. The CDR3 loop is CASSLQRELYEQYF. CDR3 nucleotide sequence: TGTGCCAGCAGTTTACAGCGGGAGCTCTACGAGCAGTACTTC.